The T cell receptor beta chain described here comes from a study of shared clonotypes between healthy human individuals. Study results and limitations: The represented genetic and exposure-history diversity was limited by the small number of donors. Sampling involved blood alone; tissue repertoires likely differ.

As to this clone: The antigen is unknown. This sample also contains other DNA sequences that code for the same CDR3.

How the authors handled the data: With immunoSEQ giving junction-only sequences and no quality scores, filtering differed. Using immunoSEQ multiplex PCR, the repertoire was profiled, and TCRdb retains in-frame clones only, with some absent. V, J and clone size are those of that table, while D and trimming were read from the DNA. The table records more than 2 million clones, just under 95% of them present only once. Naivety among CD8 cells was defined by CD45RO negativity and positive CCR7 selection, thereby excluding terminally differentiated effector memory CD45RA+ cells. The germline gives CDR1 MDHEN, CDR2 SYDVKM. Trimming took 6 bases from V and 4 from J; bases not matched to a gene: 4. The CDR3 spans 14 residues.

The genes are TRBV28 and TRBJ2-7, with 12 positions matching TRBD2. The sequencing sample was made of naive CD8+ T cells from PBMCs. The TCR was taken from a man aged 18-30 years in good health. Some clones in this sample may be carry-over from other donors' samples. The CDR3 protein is CASSSGLAGYEQYF. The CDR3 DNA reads TGTGCCAGCAGCTCAGGACTAGCGGGGTACGAGCAGTACTTC.